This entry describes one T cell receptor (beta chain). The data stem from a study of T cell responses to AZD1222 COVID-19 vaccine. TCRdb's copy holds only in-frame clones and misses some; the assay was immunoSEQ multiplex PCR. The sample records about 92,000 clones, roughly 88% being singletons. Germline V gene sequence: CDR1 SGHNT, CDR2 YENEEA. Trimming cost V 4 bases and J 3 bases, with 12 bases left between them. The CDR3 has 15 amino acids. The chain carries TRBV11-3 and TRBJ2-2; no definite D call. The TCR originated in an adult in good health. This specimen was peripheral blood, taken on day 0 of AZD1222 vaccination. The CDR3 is CASSSVKGYTGELFF. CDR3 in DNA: TGTGCCAGCAGCTCAGTCAAAGGGTACACCGGGGAGCTGTTTTTT.